This is a list of T cell receptor beta chains from one sample in a study of control samples from healthy donors and cancer patients. The table came from immunoSEQ multiplex PCR; TCRdb's copy has only in-frame clones and leaves some out. The sample holds about 410,000 clones, 80% to 95% seen once. The sample comprised PBMCs. Receptors originate from a man between 40 and 49 years old with head and neck cancer. Each CDR3 is given with its conserved first and last residue. D genes are given only for firm matches. Clone size, where shown, is once, few, many, or a class for clones that have expanded.

size	V	D	J	CDR3	DNA
once	TRBV5-1	NA	TRBJ1-2	CASSQGDRGYGYTF	TGCGCCAGCAGCCAAGGGGATCGCGGCTATGGCTACACCTTC
NA	TRBV3-1/TRBV3-2	NA	TRBJ1-2	CASSQAPGHHYGYTF	TGTGCCAGCAGCCAAGCCCCAGGGCACCACTATGGCTACACCTTC
NA	TRBV7-2	TRBD1	TRBJ1-1	CASSSETGRNTEAFF	TGTGCCAGCAGCTCCGAGACAGGGAGGAACACTGAAGCTTTCTTT
NA	TRBV7-2	NA	TRBJ1-6	CASSRGRTPRYNSPLHF	TGTGCCAGCAGCCGGGGGCGGACACCGAGATATAATTCACCCCTCCACTTT
NA	TRBV24-1	NA	TRBJ2-7	CATSDSAYEQYF	TGTGCCACCAGTGATTCCGCCTACGAGCAGTACTTC
once	TRBV5-4	NA	TRBJ1-1	CASSFFLAVRANTEAFF	TGTGCCAGCAGCTTCTTCCTCGCCGTCCGAGCGAACACTGAAGCTTTCTTT
NA	TRBV4-2	NA	TRBJ2-7	CASSQASDSHLPYEQYF	TGTGCCAGCAGCCAAGCTTCCGACAGCCACCTCCCCTACGAGCAGTACTTC
NA	TRBV28	NA	TRBJ1-1	CASSLAGEAFF	TGTGCCAGCAGTTTAGCGGGTGAAGCTTTCTTT
NA	TRBV6-6	TRBD2	TRBJ2-7	CASSFPDGGSSYEQYF	TGTGCCAGCAGTTTCCCCGACGGGGGGAGCTCCTACGAGCAGTACTTC
NA	TRBV7-2	NA	TRBJ1-3	CASSLGWGTGNTIYF	TGTGCCAGCAGCTTAGGTTGGGGAACTGGAAACACCATATATTTT
few	TRBV28	TRBD1	TRBJ1-2	CASSLAGGHYGYTF	TGTGCCAGCAGTTTAGCAGGGGGGCACTATGGCTACACCTTC
NA	TRBV6-4	TRBD2	TRBJ2-1	CASSDIGLAGSQFF	TGTGCCAGCAGTGACATAGGACTAGCGGGGTCGCAGTTCTTC
NA	TRBV9	NA	TRBJ2-2	CASSPMNTGELFF	TGTGCCAGCAGCCCTATGAACACCGGGGAGCTGTTTTTT
NA	TRBV7-3	NA	TRBJ1-1	CASSPGGTWGTEAFF	TGTGCCAGCAGCCCCGGAGGGACTTGGGGCACTGAAGCTTTCTTT
NA	TRBV5-4	NA	TRBJ2-3	CASSTRPGTPGADTQYF	TGTGCCAGCAGCACCCGTCCCGGGACGCCGGGGGCAGATACGCAGTATTTT
NA	TRBV28	NA	TRBJ1-6	CASSSESPLHF	TGTGCCAGCAGTTCGGAATCACCCCTCCACTTT
NA	TRBV19	NA	TRBJ1-5	CASSIDVGAGSRPQHF	TGTGCCAGTAGTATAGATGTGGGGGCCGGTTCGAGGCCCCAGCATTTT
NA	TRBV11-1	NA	TRBJ1-5	CASSLGGDGNQPQHF	TGTGCCAGCAGCTTGGGGGGGGATGGCAATCAGCCCCAGCATTTT
NA	TRBV10-3	TRBD1	TRBJ2-2	CAIRSGGNTGELFF	TGTGCCATCAGGTCAGGGGGAAATACCGGGGAGCTGTTTTTT
NA	TRBV4-3	NA	TRBJ1-2	CASSQDQLITEPNYGYTF	TGCGCCAGCAGCCAAGATCAATTAATTACAGAGCCTAACTATGGCTACACCTTC
NA	TRBV5-5	NA	TRBJ1-1	CASSWVENTEAFF	TGTGCCAGCAGCTGGGTAGAGAACACTGAAGCTTTCTTT
NA	TRBV6-4	TRBD1	TRBJ1-1	CASSASGTGGTEAFF	TGTGCCAGCAGTGCATCCGGGACAGGGGGGACTGAAGCTTTCTTT
NA	TRBV1	NA	TRBJ1-5	CTSSHPQGNQPQHF	TGCACCAGCAGCCATCCCCAGGGAAATCAGCCCCAGCATTTT
NA	TRBV5-1	NA	TRBJ2-6	CASSLVSGVGANVLTF	TGCGCCAGCAGCTTGGTTTCCGGGGTTGGGGCCAACGTCCTGACTTTC
NA	TRBV7-8	NA	TRBJ2-2	CASRQGYTGELFF	TGTGCCAGCAGGCAGGGATACACCGGGGAGCTGTTTTTT